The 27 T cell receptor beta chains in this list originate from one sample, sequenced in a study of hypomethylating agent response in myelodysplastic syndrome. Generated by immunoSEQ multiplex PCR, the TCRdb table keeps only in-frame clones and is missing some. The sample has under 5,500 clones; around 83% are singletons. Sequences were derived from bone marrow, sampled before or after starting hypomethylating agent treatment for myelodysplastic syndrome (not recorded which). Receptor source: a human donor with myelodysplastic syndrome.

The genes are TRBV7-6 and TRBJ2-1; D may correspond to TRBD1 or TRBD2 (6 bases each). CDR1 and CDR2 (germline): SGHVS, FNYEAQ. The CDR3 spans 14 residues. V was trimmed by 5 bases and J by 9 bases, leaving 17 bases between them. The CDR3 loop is CASSLGSGAGEQFF. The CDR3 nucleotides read TGTGCCAGCAGCCTGGGGTCGGGGGCAGGTGAGCAGTTCTTC.

The CDR3 sequence is CASRDPVTYEQYF. The CDR3 DNA reads TGTGCCAGCAGGGACCCTGTGACCTACGAGCAGTACTTC. V is TRBV11-2 and J is TRBJ2-7; D is uncertain. CDR1 and CDR2 from the germline V gene are SGHAT and FQNNGV. Trimming left V 6 bases short and J 2 bases short, with 11 bases between. The CDR3 is 13 residues long. Supplemented by reference TRBV11-2 and TRBJ2-7, the full variable domain reads EAGVAQSPRYKIIEKRQSVAFWCNPISGHATLYWYQQILGQGPKLLIQFQNNGVVDDSQLPKDRFSAERLKGVDSTLKIQPAKLEDSAVYLCASRDPVTYEQYFGPGTRLTVT.

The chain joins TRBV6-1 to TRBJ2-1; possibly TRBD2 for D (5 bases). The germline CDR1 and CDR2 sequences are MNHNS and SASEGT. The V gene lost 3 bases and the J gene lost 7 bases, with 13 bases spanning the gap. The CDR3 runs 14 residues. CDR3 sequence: CASSEIPTGNEQFF. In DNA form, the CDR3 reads TGTGCCAGCAGTGAGATCCCGACGGGGAATGAGCAGTTCTTC.

CDR3 region: CARHNQPQHF. CDR3 DNA: TGTGCCAGGCACAATCAGCCCCAGCATTTT. V usage is TRBV27 and J usage is TRBJ1-5; D is unclear. The CDR3 consists of 10 residues. Per the germline V gene, CDR1 is MNHEY and CDR2 is SMNVEV (reference sequence). V was cut by 9 bases and J by 3 bases, with 3 bases left in between.

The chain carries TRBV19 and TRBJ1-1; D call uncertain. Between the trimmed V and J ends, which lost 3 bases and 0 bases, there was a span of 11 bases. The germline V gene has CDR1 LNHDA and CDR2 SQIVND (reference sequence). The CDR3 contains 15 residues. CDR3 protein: CASSMLTYMNTEAFF. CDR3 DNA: TGTGCCAGTAGTATGTTGACGTACATGAACACTGAAGCTTTCTTT.

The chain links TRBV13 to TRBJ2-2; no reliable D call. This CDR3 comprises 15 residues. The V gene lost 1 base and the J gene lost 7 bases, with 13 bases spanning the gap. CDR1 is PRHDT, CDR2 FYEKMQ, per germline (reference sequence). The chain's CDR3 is CASSLEDLGGGELFF. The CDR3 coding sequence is TGTGCCAGCAGCTTAGAGGATTTGGGCGGCGGGGAGCTGTTTTTT.

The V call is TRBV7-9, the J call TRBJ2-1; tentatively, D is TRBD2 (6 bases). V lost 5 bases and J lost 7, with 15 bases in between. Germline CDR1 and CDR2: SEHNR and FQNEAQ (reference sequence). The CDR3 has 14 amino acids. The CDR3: CASSHRLDRNEQFF. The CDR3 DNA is TGTGCCAGCAGCCACCGACTAGATAGGAATGAGCAGTTCTTC.

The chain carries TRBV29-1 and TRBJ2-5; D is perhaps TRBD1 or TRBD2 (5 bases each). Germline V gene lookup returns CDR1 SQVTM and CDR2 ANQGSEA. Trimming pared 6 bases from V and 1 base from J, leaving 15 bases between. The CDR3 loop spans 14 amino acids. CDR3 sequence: CSVGLASGQETQYF. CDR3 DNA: TGCAGCGTGGGGCTAGCTAGTGGCCAAGAGACCCAGTACTTC.

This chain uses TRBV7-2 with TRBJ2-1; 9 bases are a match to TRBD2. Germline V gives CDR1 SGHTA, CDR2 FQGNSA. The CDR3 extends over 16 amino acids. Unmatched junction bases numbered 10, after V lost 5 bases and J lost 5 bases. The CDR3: CASSALSGRKNNEQFF. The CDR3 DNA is TGTGCCAGCAGCGCGCTTAGCGGGAGAAAGAACAATGAGCAGTTCTTC.

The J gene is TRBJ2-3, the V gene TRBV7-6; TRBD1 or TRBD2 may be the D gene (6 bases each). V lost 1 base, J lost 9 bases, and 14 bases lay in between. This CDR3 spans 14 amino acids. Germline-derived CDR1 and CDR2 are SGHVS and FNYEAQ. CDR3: CASSLVFRGETQYF. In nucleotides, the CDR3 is TGTGCCAGCAGCTTAGTTTTTAGGGGGGAGACGCAGTATTTT.

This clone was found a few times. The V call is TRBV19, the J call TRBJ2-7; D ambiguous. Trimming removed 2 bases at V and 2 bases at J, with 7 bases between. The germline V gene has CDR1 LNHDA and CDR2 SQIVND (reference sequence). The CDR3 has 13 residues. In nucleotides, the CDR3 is TGTGCCAGTAGTATAATGCATACCTACGAGCAGTACTTC. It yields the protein CASSIMHTYEQYF.

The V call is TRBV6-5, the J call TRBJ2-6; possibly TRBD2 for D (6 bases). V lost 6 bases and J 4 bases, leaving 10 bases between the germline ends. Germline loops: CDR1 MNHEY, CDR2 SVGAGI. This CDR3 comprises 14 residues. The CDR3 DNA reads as TGTGCCAGCAGGGAGGGATCCGGGGCCAACGTCCTGACTTTC. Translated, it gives CASREGSGANVLTF.

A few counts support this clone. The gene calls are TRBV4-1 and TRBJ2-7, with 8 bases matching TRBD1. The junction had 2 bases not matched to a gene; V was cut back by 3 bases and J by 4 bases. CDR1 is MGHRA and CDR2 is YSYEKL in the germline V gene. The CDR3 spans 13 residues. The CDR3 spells CASSHQGAYEQYF. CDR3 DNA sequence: TGCGCCAGCAGCCATCAGGGGGCGTACGAGCAGTACTTC.

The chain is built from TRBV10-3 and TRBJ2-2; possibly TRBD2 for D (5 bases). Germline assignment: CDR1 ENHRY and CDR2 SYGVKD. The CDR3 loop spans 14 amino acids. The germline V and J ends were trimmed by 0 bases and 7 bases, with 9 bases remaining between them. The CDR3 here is CAISESQAVGELFF. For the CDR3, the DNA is TGTGCCATCAGTGAGTCGCAAGCGGTCGGGGAGCTGTTTTTT.

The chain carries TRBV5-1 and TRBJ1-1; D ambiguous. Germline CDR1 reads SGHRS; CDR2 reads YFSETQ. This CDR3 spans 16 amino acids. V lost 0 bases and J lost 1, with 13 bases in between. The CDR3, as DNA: TGCGCCAGCAGCTTGGGGGAGTTACAGTCGAACACTGAAGCTTTCTTT. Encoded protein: CASSLGELQSNTEAFF. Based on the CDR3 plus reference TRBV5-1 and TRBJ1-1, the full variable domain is KAGVTQTPRYLIKTRGQQVTLSCSPISGHRSVSWYQQTPGQGLQFLFEYFSETQRNKGNFPGRFSGRQFSNSRSEMNVSTLELGDSALYLCASSLGELQSNTEAFFGQGTRLTVV.

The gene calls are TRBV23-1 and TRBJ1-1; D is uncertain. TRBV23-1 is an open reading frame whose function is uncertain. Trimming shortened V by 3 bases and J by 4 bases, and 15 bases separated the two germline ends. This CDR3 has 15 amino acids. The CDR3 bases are TGCGCCAGCAGTCATAGGGAGGGTGGGTGCACTGAAGCTTTCTTT. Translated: CASSHREGGCTEAFF.

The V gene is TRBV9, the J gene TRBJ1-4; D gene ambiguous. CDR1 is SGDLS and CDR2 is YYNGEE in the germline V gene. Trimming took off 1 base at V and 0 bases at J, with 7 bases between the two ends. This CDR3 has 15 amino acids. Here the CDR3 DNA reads TGTGCCAGCAGCGTATCTGCTGCAACTAATGAAAAACTGTTTTTT. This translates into CASSVSAATNEKLFF.

In DNA, the CDR3 is TGTGCCATCAGTGAGATCCTAGCGGATTACAATGAGCAGTTCTTC. Amino acid sequence: CAISEILADYNEQFF. V and J are TRBV10-3 and TRBJ2-1, with TRBD2 matching over 7 bases. V lost 2 bases to trimming and J lost 4 bases; unmatched junction nucleotides: 5. This CDR3 has 15 residues. Germline V gene sequence: CDR1 ENHRY, CDR2 SYGVKD.

The CDR3 is CASRKQGAGGYTF. The DNA of the CDR3 is TGTGCCAGCAGGAAACAGGGGGCGGGTGGCTACACCTTC. The gene calls are TRBV25-1 and TRBJ1-2, with 9 bases identical to TRBD1. The J segment lost 7 bases and the V segment lost 6 bases, leaving 6 bases of the junction unmatched. The CDR3 is made up of 13 amino acids. From germline, CDR1 is MGHDK and CDR2 SYGVNS.

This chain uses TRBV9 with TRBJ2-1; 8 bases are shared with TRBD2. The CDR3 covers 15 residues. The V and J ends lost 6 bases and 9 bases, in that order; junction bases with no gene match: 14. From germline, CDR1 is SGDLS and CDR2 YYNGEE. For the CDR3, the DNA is TGTGCCAGCACCCCGAGGCGGGAGGAGGGTGGTGAGCAGTTCTTC. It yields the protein CASTPRREEGGEQFF.

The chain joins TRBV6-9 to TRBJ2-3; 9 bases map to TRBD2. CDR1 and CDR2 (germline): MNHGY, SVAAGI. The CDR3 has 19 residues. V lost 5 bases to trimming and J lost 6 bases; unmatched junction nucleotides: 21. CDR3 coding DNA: TGTGCCAGCAGTCCTACTAGACTTTTAGGGTGCGGGAGGGGGGATACGCAGTATTTT. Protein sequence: CASSPTRLLGCGRGDTQYF.

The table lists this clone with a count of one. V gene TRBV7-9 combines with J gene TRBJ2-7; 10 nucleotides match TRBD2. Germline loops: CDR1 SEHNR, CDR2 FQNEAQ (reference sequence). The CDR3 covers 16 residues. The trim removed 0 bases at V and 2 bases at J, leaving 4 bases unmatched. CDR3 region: CASSLAPLAGTYEQYF. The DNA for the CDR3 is TGTGCCAGCAGCTTAGCGCCACTAGCGGGAACCTACGAGCAGTACTTC.

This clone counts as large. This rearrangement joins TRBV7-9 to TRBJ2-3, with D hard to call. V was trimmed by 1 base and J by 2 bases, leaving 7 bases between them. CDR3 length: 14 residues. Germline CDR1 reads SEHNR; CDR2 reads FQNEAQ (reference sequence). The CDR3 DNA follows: TGTGCCAGCAGCTTAGGAGAGTCCACAGATACGCAGTATTTT. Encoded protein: CASSLGESTDTQYF.

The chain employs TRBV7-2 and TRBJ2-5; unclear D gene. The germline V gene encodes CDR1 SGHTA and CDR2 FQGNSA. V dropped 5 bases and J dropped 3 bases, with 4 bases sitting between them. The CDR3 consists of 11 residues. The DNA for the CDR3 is TGTGCCAGCAGCCAAAAAGAGACCCAGTACTTC. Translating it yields CASSQKETQYF.

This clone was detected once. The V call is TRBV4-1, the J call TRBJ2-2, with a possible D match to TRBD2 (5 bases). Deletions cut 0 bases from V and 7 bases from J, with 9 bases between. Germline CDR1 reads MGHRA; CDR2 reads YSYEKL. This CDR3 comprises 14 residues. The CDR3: CASSQDPGDGELFF. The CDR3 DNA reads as TGCGCCAGCAGCCAAGATCCCGGGGACGGGGAGCTGTTTTTT.

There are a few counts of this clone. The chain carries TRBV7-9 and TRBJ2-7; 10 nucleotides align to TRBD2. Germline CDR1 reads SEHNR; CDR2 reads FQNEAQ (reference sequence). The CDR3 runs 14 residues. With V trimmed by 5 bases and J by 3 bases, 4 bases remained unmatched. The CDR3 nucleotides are TGTGCCAGCAGCCCCTGGACTAGCGGCTACGAGCAGTACTTC. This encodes CASSPWTSGYEQYF.

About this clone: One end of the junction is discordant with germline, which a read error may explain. The DNA for the CDR3 is TGTGCCAGCACCCTTCCAGGGCTCCGGGGAGCTGTTTTT. This sequence encodes CASTLPGLRGAVF. The V and J genes are TRBV7-4 and TRBJ2-2, with D tentatively TRBD1 or TRBD2 (5 bases each). CDR1 is SGHVT, CDR2 SQSDAQ, per germline. The CDR3 extends over 13 amino acids.